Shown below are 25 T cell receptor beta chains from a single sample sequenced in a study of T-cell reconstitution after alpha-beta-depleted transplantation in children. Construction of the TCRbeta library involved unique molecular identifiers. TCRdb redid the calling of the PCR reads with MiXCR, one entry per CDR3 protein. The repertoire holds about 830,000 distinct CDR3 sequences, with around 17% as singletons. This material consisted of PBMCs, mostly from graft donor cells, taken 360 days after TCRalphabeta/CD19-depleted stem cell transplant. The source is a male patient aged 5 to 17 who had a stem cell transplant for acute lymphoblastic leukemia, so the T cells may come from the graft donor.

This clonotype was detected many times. CDR3 coding DNA: TGCGCCAGCAGCTCTCGGACAGGGGGCCTACCCGTCGAGCAGTACTTC. It yields the protein CASSSRTGGLPVEQYF. This chain links TRBV5-1 with TRBJ2-7; 11 bases line up with TRBD1. The CDR3 has 16 amino acids. CDR1 is SGHRS and CDR2 is YFSETQ in the germline V gene. Trimming at V came to 3 bases and at J to 6 bases, leaving 11 bases not matched to a gene.

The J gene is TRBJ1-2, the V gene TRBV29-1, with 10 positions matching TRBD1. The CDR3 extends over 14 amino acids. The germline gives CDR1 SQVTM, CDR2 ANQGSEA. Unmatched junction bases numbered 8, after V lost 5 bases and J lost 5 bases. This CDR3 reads CSVKGQGFRYGYTF. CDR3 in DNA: TGCAGCGTTAAGGGACAGGGGTTTAGATATGGCTACACCTTC.

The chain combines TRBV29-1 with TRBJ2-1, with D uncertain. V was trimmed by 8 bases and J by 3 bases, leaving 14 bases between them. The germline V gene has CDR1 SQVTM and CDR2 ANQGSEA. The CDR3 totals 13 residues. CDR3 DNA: TGCAGCATCCGGGTGGGATTCTACAATGAGCAGTTCTTC. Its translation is CSIRVGFYNEQFF.

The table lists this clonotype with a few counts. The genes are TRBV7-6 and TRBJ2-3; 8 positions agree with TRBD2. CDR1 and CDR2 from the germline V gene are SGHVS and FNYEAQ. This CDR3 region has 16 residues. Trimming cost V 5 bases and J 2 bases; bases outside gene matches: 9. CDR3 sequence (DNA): TGTGCCAGCAGCGTAGAGACTAGCGCGGTCACAGATACGCAGTATTTT. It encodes CASSVETSAVTDTQYF.

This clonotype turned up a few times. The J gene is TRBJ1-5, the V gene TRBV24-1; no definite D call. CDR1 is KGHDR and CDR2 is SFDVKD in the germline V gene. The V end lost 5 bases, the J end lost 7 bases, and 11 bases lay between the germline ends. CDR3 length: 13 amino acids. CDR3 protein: CATSAVAGQPQHF. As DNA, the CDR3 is TGTGCCACCAGTGCCGTCGCGGGGCAGCCCCAGCATTTT.

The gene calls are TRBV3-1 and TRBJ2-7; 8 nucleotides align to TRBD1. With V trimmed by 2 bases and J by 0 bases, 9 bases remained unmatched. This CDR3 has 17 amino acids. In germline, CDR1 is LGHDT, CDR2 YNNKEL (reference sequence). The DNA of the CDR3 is TGTGCCAGCAGCCAACAAAGGACAGGGTGGTACTCCTACGAGCAGTACTTC. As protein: CASSQQRTGWYSYEQYF.

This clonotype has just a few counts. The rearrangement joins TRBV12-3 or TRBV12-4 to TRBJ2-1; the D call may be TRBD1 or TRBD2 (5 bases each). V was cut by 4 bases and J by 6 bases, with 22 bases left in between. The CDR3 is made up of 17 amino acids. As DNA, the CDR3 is TGTGCCAGCAGTTGGAAGGGGAGCCTGCAATGGGGCAATGAGCAGTTCTTC. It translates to CASSWKGSLQWGNEQFF.

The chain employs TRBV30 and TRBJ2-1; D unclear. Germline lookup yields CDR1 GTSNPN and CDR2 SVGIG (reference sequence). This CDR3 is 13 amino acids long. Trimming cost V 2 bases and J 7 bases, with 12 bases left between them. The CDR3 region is CAWSSTYVNEQFF. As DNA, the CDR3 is TGTGCCTGGAGTTCTACATACGTAAATGAGCAGTTCTTC.

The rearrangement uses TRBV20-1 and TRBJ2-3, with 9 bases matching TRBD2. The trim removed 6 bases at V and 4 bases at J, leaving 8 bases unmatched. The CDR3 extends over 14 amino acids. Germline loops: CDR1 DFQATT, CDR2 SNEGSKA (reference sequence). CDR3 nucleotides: TGCAGTGCAGTTACAGCGGGAGGCCCAGATACGCAGTATTTT. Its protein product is CSAVTAGGPDTQYF.

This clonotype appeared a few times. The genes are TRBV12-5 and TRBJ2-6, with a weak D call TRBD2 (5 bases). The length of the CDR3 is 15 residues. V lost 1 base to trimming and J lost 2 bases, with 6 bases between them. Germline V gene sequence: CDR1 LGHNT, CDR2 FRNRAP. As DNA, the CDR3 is TGTGCTAGTGGTTTGGGAGCGGCTGGGGCCAACGTCCTGACTTTC. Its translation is CASGLGAAGANVLTF. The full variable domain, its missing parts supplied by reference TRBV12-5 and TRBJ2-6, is DARVTQTPRHKVTEMGQEVTMRCQPILGHNTVFWYRQTMMQGLELLAYFRNRAPLDDSGMPKDRFSAEMPDATLATLKIQPSEPRDSAVYFCASGLGAAGANVLTFGAGSRLTVL.

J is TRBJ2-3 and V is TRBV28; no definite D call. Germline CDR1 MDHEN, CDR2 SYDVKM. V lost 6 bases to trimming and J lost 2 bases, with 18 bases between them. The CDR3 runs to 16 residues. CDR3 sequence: CASRPHAPTPTDTQYF. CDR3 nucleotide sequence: TGTGCCAGCAGACCCCACGCCCCGACTCCCACAGATACGCAGTATTTT.

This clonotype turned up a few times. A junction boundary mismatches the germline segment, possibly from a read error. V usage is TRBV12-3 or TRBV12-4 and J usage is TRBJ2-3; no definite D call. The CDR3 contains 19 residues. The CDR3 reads CASCFTSLIGPSGTDTQYF. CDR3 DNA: TGTGCCAGCTGTTTCACCTCCTTAATCGGACCCTCGGGCACAGATACGCAGTATTTT.

For the CDR3, the DNA is TGCGCCAGCACCGACGGCTACGAGCAGTACTTC. Amino acid sequence: CASTDGYEQYF. The rearrangement links TRBV10-1 to TRBJ2-7; D not certain. This CDR3 contains 11 residues. Germline V lookup: CDR1 WNHNN, CDR2 SYGVQD (reference sequence). Trimming removed 7 bases at V and 3 bases at J, with 7 bases between.

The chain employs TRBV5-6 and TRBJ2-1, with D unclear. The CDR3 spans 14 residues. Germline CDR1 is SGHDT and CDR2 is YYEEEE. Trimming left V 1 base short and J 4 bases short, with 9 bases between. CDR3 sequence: CASSLSTVYNEQFF. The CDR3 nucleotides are TGTGCCAGCAGCTTGAGCACAGTTTACAATGAGCAGTTCTTC. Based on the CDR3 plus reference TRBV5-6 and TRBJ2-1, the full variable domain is DAGVTQSPTHLIKTRGQQVTLRCSPKSGHDTVSWYQQALGQGPQFIFQYYEEEERQRGNFPDRFSGHQFPNYSSELNVNALLLGDSALYLCASSLSTVYNEQFFGPGTRLTVL.

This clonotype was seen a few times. The CDR3 protein is CASSALAGGHNEQFF. CDR3 bases: TGTGCCAGCAGCGCGTTAGCAGGGGGACACAATGAGCAGTTCTTC. The chain uses TRBV7-3 and TRBJ2-1; 7 bases agree with TRBD1. This CDR3 contains 15 residues. V gave up 5 bases and J gave up 5 bases; unmatched junction bases: 9. Germline CDR1 and CDR2: SGHTA and FQGTGA.

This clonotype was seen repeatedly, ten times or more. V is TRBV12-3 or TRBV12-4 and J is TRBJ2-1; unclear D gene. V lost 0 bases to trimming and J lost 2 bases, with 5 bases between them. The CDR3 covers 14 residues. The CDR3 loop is CASSLAHPYNEQFF. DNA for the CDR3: TGTGCCAGCAGTTTAGCCCATCCCTACAATGAGCAGTTCTTC.

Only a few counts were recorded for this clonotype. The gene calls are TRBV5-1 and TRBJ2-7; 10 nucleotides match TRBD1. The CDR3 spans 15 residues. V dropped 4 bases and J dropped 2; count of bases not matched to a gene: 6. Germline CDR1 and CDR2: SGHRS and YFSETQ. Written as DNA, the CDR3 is TGCGCCAGCAGCCTGACAGGGGGCCTGGCCTACGAGCAGTACTTC. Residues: CASSLTGGLAYEQYF.

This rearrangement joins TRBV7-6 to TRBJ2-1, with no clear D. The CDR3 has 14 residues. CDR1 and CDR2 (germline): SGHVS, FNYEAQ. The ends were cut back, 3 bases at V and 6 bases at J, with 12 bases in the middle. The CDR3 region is CASSFTGLVNEQFF. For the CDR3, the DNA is TGTGCCAGCAGCTTTACGGGCCTCGTCAATGAGCAGTTCTTC.

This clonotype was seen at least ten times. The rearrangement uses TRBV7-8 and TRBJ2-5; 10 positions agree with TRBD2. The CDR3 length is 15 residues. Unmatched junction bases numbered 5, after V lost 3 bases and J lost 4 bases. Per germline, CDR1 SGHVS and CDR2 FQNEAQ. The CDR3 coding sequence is TGTGCCAGCAGCTTCCTAGCGGGAGTACGAGAGACCCAGTACTTC. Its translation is CASSFLAGVRETQYF.

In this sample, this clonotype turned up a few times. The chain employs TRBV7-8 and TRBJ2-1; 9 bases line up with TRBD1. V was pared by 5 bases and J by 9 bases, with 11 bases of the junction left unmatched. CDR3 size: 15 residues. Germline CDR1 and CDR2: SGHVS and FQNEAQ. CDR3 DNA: TGTGCCAGCAGCACGGCCGGGACAGGGAGTGGTGAGCAGTTCTTC. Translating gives CASSTAGTGSGEQFF.

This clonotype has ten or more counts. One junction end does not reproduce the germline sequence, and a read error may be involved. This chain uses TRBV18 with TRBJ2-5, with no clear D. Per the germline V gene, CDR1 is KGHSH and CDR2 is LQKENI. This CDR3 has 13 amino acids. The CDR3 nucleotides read TGCGCCAGCAGCCCAAGACACCAAGAGACCCAGTACTTC. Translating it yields CASSPRHQETQYF.

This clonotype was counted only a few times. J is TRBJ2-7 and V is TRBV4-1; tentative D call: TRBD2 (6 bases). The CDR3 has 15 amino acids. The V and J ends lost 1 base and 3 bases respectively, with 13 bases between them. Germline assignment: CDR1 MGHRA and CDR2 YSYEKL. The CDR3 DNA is TGCGCCAGCAGCCAAGTGGGACTCCCATACTACGAGCAGTACTTC. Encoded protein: CASSQVGLPYYEQYF.

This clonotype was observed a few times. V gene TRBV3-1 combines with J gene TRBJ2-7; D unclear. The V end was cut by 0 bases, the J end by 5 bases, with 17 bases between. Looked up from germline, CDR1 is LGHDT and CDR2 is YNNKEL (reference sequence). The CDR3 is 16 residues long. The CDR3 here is CASSQDKGPWINEQYF. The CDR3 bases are TGTGCCAGCAGCCAAGATAAAGGGCCCTGGATCAACGAGCAGTACTTC.

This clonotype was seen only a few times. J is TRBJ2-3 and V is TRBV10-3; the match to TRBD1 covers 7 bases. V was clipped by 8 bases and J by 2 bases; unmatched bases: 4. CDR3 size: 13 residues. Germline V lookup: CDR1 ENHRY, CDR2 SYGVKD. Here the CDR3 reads CAIGTETTDTQYF. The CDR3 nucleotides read TGTGCCATCGGGACAGAAACCACAGATACGCAGTATTTT.

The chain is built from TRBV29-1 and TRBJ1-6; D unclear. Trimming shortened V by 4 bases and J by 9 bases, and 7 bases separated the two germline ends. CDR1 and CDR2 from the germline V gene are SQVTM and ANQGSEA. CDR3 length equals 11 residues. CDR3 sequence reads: CSVGAGSPLHF. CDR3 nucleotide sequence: TGCAGCGTTGGGGCCGGTTCACCCCTCCACTTT.